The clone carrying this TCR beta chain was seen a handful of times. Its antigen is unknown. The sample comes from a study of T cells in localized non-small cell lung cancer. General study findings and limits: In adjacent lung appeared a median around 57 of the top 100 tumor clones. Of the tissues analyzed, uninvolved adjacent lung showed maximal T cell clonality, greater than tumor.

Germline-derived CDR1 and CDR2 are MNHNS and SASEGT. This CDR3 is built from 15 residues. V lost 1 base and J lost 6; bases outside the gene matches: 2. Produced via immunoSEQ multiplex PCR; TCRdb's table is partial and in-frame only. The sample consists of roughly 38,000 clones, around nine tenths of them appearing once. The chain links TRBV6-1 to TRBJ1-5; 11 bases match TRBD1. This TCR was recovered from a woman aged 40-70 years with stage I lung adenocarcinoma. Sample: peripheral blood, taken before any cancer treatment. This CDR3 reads CASSEGTGGGQPQHF. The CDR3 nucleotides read TGTGCCAGCAGTGAAGGGACAGGGGGCGGTCAGCCCCAGCATTTT.